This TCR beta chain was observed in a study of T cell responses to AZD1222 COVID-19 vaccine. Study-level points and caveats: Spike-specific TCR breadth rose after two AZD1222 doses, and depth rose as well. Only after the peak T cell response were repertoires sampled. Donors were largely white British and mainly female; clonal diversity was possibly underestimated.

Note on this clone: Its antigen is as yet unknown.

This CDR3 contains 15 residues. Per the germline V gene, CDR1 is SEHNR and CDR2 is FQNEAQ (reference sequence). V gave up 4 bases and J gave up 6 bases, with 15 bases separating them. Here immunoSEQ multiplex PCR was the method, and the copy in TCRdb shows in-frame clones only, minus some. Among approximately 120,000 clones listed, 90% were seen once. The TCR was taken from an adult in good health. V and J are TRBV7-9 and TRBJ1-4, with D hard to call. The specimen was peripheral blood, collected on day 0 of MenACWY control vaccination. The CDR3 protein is CASSSQAELDEKLFF. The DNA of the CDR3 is TGTGCCAGCAGCTCCCAGGCGGAATTAGATGAAAAACTGTTTTTT.